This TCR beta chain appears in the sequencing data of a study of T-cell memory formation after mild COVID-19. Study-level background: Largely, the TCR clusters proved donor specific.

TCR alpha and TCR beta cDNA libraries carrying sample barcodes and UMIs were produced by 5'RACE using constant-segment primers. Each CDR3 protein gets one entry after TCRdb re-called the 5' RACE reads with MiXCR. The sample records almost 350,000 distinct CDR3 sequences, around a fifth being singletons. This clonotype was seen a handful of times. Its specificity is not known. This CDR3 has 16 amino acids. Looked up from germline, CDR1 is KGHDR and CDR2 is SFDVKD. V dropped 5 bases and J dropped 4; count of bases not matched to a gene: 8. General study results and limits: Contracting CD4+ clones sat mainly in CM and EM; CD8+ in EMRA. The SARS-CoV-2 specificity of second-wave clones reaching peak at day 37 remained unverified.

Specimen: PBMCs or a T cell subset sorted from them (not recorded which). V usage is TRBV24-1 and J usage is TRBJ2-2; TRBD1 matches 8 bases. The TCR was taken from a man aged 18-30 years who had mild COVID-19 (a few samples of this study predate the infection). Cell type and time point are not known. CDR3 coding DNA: TGTGCCACCAGTGCTTCCGGGACAGGAACCACCGGGGAGCTGTTTTTT. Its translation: CATSASGTGTTGELFF.